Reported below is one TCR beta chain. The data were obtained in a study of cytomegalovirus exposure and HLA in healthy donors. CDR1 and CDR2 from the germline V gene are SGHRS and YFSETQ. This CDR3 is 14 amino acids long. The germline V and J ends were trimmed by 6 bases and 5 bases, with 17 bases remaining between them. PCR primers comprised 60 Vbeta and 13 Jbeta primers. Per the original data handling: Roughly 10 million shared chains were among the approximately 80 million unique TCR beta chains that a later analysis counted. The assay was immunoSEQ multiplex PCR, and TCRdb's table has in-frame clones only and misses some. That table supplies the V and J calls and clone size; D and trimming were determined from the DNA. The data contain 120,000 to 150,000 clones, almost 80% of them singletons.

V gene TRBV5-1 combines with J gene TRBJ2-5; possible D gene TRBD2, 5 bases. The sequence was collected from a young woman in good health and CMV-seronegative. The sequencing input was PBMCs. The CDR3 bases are TGCGCCAGCACTCGGGATCGGCTAGCCGAGACCCAGTACTTC. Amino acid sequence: CASTRDRLAETQYF.